A single sample gave rise to the 8 T cell receptor beta chains below, sequenced in a study of T cells in Graves' hyperthyroidism and ophthalmopathy. Using RNA transcripts as the source, TCR beta CDR3 regions were amplified. RT-PCR in the first round (using the HTBI primer set) targeted the TCR CDR3. Each CDR3 protein gets one entry after TCRdb re-called the multiplex PCR reads with MiXCR. Of 500,000 to 650,000 distinct CDR3 sequences detected, about 46% appear once; the ten largest clones hold 44%. Source material: peripheral blood or thyroid tissue (not recorded which). These receptors all come from an adult woman with Graves' disease, either hyperthyroidism or ophthalmopathy (not recorded which).

J is TRBJ2-2 and V is TRBV7-3, with D perhaps TRBD1 or TRBD2 (6 bases each). Germline CDR1 reads SGHTA; CDR2 reads FQGTGA. The CDR3 loop spans 15 amino acids. Between the trimmed V and J ends, which lost 5 bases and 3 bases, there was a span of 13 bases. CDR3 in amino acids: CASSQRGEDTGELFF. In nucleotides, the CDR3 is TGTGCCAGCAGCCAGAGGGGGGAGGACACCGGGGAGCTGTTTTTT.

This clonotype was counted between two and nine times. The chain carries TRBV27 and TRBJ1-3; D remains ambiguous. There are 13 residues in the CDR3. The V end was cut by 8 bases, the J end by 2 bases, with 10 bases between. Germline lookup yields CDR1 MNHEY and CDR2 SMNVEV (reference sequence). The CDR3 sequence is CASHGRTGNTIYF. DNA of the CDR3: TGTGCCAGCCACGGACGGACTGGAAACACCATATATTTT.

There are many counts of this clonotype. This sequence joins TRBV19 and TRBJ2-2; weak D call: TRBD2 (5 bases). V was cut by 3 bases and J by 4 bases, with 12 bases left in between. The germline V gene has CDR1 LNHDA and CDR2 SQIVND (reference sequence). The CDR3 loop spans 15 amino acids. As DNA, the CDR3 is TGTGCCAGTAGTATCGGGATACGGGTCACCGGGGAGCTGTTTTTT. Its protein product is CASSIGIRVTGELFF. Full variable domain (missing parts from reference TRBV19 and TRBJ2-2): DGGITQSPKYLFRKEGQNVTLSCEQNLNHDAMYWYRQDPGQGLRLIYYSQIVNDFQKGDIAEGYSVSREKKESFPLTVTSAQKNPTAFYLCASSIGIRVTGELFFGEGSRLTVL.

This clonotype has only one observation. The rearrangement joins TRBV7-2 to TRBJ1-3; D not certain. Trimming took 3 bases from V and 4 from J, leaving 10 bases between them. CDR1 is SGHTA, CDR2 FQGNSA, per germline. The CDR3 spans 14 residues. The CDR3 DNA is TGTGCCAGCAGCTTGGCCCCCGACGGAAACACCATATATTTT. It is translated as CASSLAPDGNTIYF. Full variable domain (rest looked up from reference TRBV7-2 and TRBJ1-3): GAGVSQSPSNKVTEKGKDVELRCDPISGHTALYWYRQSLGQGLEFLIYFQGNSAPDKSGLPSDRFSAERTGGSVSTLTIQRTQQEDSAVYLCASSLAPDGNTIYFGEGSWLTVV.

Many counts were recorded for this clonotype. This chain links TRBV10-2 with TRBJ2-7; 7 nucleotides match TRBD2. The trim removed 0 bases at V and 2 bases at J, leaving 7 bases unmatched. This CDR3 comprises 16 residues. Germline V lookup: CDR1 WSHSY, CDR2 SAAADI. The CDR3 DNA reads as TGCGCCAGCAGTGAGTCGTTCGGGGACTATCCCTACGAGCAGTACTTC. Its protein product is CASSESFGDYPYEQYF.

This clonotype has at least ten counts. The chain is built from TRBV7-2 and TRBJ2-7; D might be TRBD1 (6 bases). Germline V gives CDR1 SGHTA, CDR2 FQGNSA. V was trimmed by 4 bases and J by 0 bases, leaving 13 bases between them. The CDR3 is made up of 15 amino acids. This CDR3 is CASSSETGRSYEQYF. The CDR3 nucleotides are TGTGCCAGCAGCTCCGAGACAGGCCGCTCCTACGAGCAGTACTTC.

The gene calls are TRBV9 and TRBJ1-1, with D uncertain. The CDR3 extends over 14 amino acids. V was pared by 4 bases and J by 0 bases, with 10 bases between. CDR1 SGDLS and CDR2 YYNGEE come from the germline V gene. The CDR3 spells CASSPIAMNTEAFF. In DNA form, the CDR3 reads TGTGCCAGCAGCCCTATAGCAATGAACACTGAAGCTTTCTTT.

This chain links TRBV7-3 with TRBJ1-2; no clear D. Germline V CDR1 and CDR2: SGHTA, FQGTGA. V lost 0 bases and J 5 bases, leaving 7 bases between the germline ends. This CDR3 spans 13 amino acids. The CDR3 is CASSLTTGYGYTF. The CDR3 coding sequence is TGTGCCAGCAGCTTAACGACCGGTTATGGCTACACCTTC.